This T cell receptor (beta chain) appears in the sequencing data of a study of T cell responses to AZD1222 COVID-19 vaccine. Clones were sequenced by immunoSEQ multiplex PCR, and TCRdb holds only the in-frame ones, with some missing. In the table there are 60,000 to 70,000 clones, 85% of which are singletons. The V end was cut by 3 bases, the J end by 7 bases, with 20 bases between. The V gene's germline CDR1 is SGHRS and CDR2 YFSETQ. The CDR3 sequence is 15 residues long. In regard to this clone: Its antigen is currently unknown.

Study results and limitations: The donor group comprised mostly white British people and more females; the analysis possibly underestimated clonal diversity. Spike-specific TCR breadth rose after two AZD1222 doses, and depth rose as well.

The chain links TRBV5-1 to TRBJ2-7, with D tentatively TRBD2 (6 bases). This TCR was sampled from an adult in good health. The specimen comprised peripheral blood, sampled on day 0 of AZD1222 vaccination. Here the CDR3 reads CASSSVNGREQEQYF. The CDR3, as DNA: TGCGCCAGCAGCTCGGTAAATGGCCGGGAGCAGGAGCAGTACTTC.